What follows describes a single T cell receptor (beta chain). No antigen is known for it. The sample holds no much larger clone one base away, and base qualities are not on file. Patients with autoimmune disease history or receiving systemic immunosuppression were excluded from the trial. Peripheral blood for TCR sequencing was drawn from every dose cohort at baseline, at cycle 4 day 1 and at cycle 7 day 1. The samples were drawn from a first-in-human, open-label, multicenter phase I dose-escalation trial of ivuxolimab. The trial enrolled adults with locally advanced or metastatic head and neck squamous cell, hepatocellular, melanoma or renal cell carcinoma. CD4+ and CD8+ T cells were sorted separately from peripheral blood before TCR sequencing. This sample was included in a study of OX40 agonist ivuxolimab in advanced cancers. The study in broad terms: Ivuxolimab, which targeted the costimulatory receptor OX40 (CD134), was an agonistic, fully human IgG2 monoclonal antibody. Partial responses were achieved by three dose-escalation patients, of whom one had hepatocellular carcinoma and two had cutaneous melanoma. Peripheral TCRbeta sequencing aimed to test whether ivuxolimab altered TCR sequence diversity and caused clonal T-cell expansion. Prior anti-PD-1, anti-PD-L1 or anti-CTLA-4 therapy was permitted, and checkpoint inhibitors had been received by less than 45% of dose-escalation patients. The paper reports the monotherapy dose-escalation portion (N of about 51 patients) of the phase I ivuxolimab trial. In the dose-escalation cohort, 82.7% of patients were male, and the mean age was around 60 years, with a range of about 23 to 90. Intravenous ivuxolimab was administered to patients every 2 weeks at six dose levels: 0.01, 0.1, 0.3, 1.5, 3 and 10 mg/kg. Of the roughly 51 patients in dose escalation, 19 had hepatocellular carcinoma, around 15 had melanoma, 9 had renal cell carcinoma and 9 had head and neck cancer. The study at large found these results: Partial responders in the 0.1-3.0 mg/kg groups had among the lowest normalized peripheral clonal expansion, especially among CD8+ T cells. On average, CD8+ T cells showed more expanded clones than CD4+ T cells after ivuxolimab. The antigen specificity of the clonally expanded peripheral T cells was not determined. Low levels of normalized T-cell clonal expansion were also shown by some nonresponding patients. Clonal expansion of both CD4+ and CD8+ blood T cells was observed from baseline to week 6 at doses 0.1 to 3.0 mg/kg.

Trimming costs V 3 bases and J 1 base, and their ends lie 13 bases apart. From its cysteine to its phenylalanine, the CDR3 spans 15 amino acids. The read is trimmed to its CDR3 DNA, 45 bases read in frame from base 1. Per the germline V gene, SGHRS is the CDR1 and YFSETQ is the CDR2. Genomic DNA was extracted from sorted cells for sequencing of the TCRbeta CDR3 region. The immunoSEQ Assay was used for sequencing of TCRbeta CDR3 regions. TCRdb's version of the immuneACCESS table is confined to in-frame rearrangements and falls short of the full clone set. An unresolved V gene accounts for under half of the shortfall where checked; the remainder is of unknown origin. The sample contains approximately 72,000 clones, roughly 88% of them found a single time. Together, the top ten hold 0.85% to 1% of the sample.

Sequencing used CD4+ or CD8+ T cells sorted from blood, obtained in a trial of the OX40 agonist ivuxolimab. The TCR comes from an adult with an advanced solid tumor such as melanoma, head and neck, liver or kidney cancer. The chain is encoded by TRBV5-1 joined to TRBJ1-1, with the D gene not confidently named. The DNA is TGCGCCAGCAGCTCCTGGGGTTCCCCGAACACTGAAGCTTTCTTT. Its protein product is CASSSWGSPNTEAFF.